Listed below are T cell receptor beta chains from one sample, sequenced in a study of spatial heterogeneity in lung cancer. One entry per CDR3 protein, called by TCRdb with MiXCR from the 5' RACE reads. Of 30,000 or so distinct CDR3 sequences listed, approximately 8.1% are singletons. Here the sequenced sample was PBMCs, taken at surgery. Every receptor here comes from a female donor with early-stage non-small cell lung cancer. The CDR3 runs from the conserved cysteine through the conserved F or W. The order of the fields is V gene, J gene, clone size, D gene, CDR3 protein, CDR3 DNA. A D gene is named only where the DNA matches it firmly. Expanded clones are given a class, and other clones once, few, many or no size at all.

TRBV7-9	TRBJ2-3	NA	NA	CASSSPYADWNGDTQYF	TGTGCCAGCAGCTCCCCATATGCGGATTGGAATGGAGATACGCAGTATTTT
TRBV27	TRBJ1-6	NA	NA	CASSSYNSPLHF	TGTGCCAGCAGTTCCTATAATTCACCCCTCCACTTT
TRBV2	TRBJ2-3	many	TRBD2	CASSRSGIRTDTQYF	TGTGCCAGCAGTCGTAGCGGGATAAGGACAGATACGCAGTATTTT
TRBV20-1	TRBJ2-5	NA	TRBD2	CSARRGLAGGPGQETQYF	TGCAGTGCTAGAAGGGGACTAGCGGGAGGGCCGGGGCAAGAGACCCAGTACTTC
TRBV5-1	TRBJ2-2	NA	TRBD2	CASRVAGYPAGELFF	TGCGCCAGCAGGGTAGCGGGGTACCCCGCGGGGGAGCTGTTTTTT
TRBV6-5	TRBJ2-6	many	NA	CASSPGVGTSGANVLTF	TGTGCCAGCAGCCCCGGTGTGGGTACCTCTGGGGCCAACGTCCTGACTTTC
TRBV24-1	TRBJ2-1	NA	TRBD2	CATGNGLAVYNEQFF	TGTGCCACCGGGAACGGACTAGCTGTCTACAATGAGCAGTTCTTC
TRBV28	TRBJ2-7	many	NA	CASGETGPYVGQYF	TGTGCCAGCGGGGAGACAGGACCATATGTGGGGCAGTACTTC
TRBV5-1	TRBJ2-1	many	TRBD2	CASSRGGRYNEQFF	TGCGCCAGCAGCCGGGGAGGGCGCTACAATGAGCAGTTCTTC
TRBV14	TRBJ1-2	many	NA	CASSLTTRGGYTF	TGTGCCAGCAGCCTGACAACGCGTGGGGGCTACACCTTC
TRBV6-5	TRBJ2-4	once	NA	CASGHSQGGAKNIQYF	TGTGCCAGCGGCCACTCCCAGGGCGGGGCCAAAAACATTCAGTACTTC
TRBV20-1	TRBJ1-4	NA	NA	CSALDSLGTNEKLFF	TGCAGTGCTCTGGACAGCCTTGGGACTAATGAAAAACTGTTTTTT
TRBV30	TRBJ1-5	many	TRBD1	CASGQPNQPQHF	TGTGCCTCGGGACAGCCCAATCAGCCCCAGCATTTT
TRBV29-1	TRBJ2-7	few	NA	CSVEVSGDEQYF	TGCAGCGTTGAGGTTAGCGGCGACGAGCAGTACTTC
TRBV20-1	TRBJ1-1	NA	NA	CSARDRGALNTEAFF	TGCAGTGCTAGAGACAGGGGCGCCCTGAACACTGAAGCTTTCTTT
TRBV7-2	TRBJ2-7	many	TRBD1	CASSLVGRGFGEQYF	TGTGCCAGCAGCTTAGTCGGCAGGGGGTTTGGCGAGCAGTACTTC
TRBV27	TRBJ2-7	medium-sized	NA	CASSLGLGWEQYF	TGTGCCAGCAGTTTAGGTCTGGGGTGGGAGCAGTACTTC
TRBV3-1	TRBJ2-2	many	NA	CASSHGFRSGELFF	TGTGCCAGCAGCCACGGGTTTCGATCCGGGGAGCTGTTTTTT
TRBV29-1	TRBJ1-1	many	NA	CSALVQTEAFF	TGCAGCGCCTTGGTACAAACTGAAGCTTTCTTT
TRBV25-1	TRBJ2-2	many	TRBD2	CAGLLGGRGNTGELFF	TGTGCCGGTCTCCTAGGCGGGAGGGGGAACACCGGGGAGCTGTTTTTT
TRBV24-1	TRBJ2-6	many	NA	CATSDHKFSGANVLTF	TGTGCCACCAGTGATCATAAGTTTTCCGGGGCCAACGTCCTGACTTTC
TRBV5-4	TRBJ2-7	many	NA	CASSQGQRRNSYEQYF	TGTGCCAGCAGCCAGGGGCAAAGACGGAACTCCTACGAGCAGTACTTC
TRBV27	TRBJ2-1	NA	NA	CASSLGGHSYNEQFF	TGTGCCAGCAGTTTAGGGGGCCACTCCTACAATGAGCAGTTCTTC
TRBV2	TRBJ1-1	NA	TRBD1	CASSDLGGTGAEAFF	TGTGCCAGCAGTGACTTAGGCGGGACAGGGGCTGAAGCTTTCTTT
TRBV7-2	TRBJ2-2	NA	TRBD2	CASSPRLAGAGGNTGELFF	TGTGCCAGCAGCCCCCGACTAGCGGGAGCCGGGGGGAACACCGGGGAGCTGTTTTTT
TRBV27	TRBJ1-6	NA	NA	CASLRGSPLHF	TGTGCCAGCCTACGTGGGTCACCCCTCCACTTT
TRBV7-2	TRBJ2-1	many	TRBD2	CASGGNGLARNEQFF	TGTGCCAGCGGGGGGAATGGACTAGCGAGGAATGAGCAGTTCTTC
TRBV28	TRBJ2-5	NA	TRBD1	CASSRWGQGDGETQYF	TGTGCCAGCAGCCGGTGGGGACAGGGGGATGGGGAGACCCAGTACTTC
TRBV27	TRBJ1-1	many	NA	CASKYTGFPLMNTEAFF	TGTGCCAGCAAATATACAGGGTTTCCCTTAATGAACACTGAAGCTTTCTTT
TRBV19	TRBJ1-2	many	NA	CASRTRGEPLDGYTF	TGTGCCAGTAGGACACGTGGAGAGCCGCTGGATGGCTACACCTTC
TRBV12-3/TRBV12-4	TRBJ2-1	NA	NA	CASRRSRAGTNEQFF	TGTGCCAGCAGACGATCTAGGGCAGGTACCAATGAGCAGTTCTTC
TRBV7-9	TRBJ2-7	few	NA	CASSKPGTSYEQYF	TGTGCCAGTAGCAAACCGGGGACATCATACGAGCAGTACTTC
TRBV3-1	TRBJ2-7	NA	NA	CASSPRTESARYEQYF	TGTGCCAGCAGCCCTCGGACAGAGTCTGCCCGCTACGAGCAGTACTTC
TRBV2	TRBJ1-1	NA	NA	CASSESPNFNTEAFF	TGTGCCAGCAGTGAATCGCCCAATTTCAACACTGAAGCTTTCTTT
TRBV20-1	TRBJ2-1	few	TRBD2	CSAGTMPSLINEQFF	TGCAGTGCCGGGACTATGCCATCCCTAATCAATGAGCAGTTCTTC
TRBV4-1	TRBJ2-1	many	NA	CASSRVPGPYNEQFF	TGCGCCAGCAGCCGCGTACCGGGACCATACAATGAGCAGTTCTTC
TRBV2	TRBJ2-1	few	TRBD2	CASSAMTSGSYNEQFF	TGTGCCAGCAGTGCTATGACTAGCGGGAGTTACAATGAGCAGTTCTTC
TRBV6-5	TRBJ1-4	few	NA	CASSYSLRTANEKLFF	TGTGCCAGCAGTTACTCTCTTAGGACTGCTAATGAAAAACTGTTTTTT
TRBV27	TRBJ2-5	many	TRBD2	CASGGVGTQYF	TGTGCCAGCGGGGGGGTCGGGACCCAGTACTTC
TRBV28	TRBJ1-5	many	NA	CASSFYLEPQHF	TGTGCCAGCAGTTTTTATCTTGAGCCCCAGCATTTT
TRBV28	TRBJ2-3	many	NA	CASSAVGSTDTQYF	TGTGCCAGCAGTGCCGTGGGGAGCACAGATACGCAGTATTTT